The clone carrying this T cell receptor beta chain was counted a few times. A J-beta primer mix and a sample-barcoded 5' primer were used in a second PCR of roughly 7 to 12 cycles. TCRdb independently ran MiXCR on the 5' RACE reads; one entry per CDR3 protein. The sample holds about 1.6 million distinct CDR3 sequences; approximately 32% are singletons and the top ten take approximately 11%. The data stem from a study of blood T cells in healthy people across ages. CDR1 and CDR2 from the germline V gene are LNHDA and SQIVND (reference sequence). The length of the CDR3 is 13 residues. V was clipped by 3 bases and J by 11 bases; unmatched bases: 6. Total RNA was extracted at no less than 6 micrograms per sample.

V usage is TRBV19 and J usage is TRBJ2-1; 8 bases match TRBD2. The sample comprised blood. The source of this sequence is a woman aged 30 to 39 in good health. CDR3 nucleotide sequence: TGTGCCAGTAGTATGACCAGCGGGGGCCAGCAGTTCTTC. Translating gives CASSMTSGGQQFF.